These T cell receptor beta chains were read from a single sample in a study of blood T cell repertoires in COVID-19. Profiling relied on immunoSEQ multiplex PCR, and the TCRdb table lists in-frame clones only, not all of them. The sample yields 65,000 to 80,000 clones, roughly four fifths seen once. Sequences were obtained from peripheral blood. These receptors were collected from a human donor in a cohort sampled during active COVID-19. The CDR3 runs from the conserved cysteine through the conserved F or W. D genes are given only for firm matches. Clone size is given for some rows only: seen once, a few or many times, or a class if the clone is expanded.

v_gene	abundance	d_gene	j_gene	len	CDR3nt	CDR3aa
TRBV5-1	-	TRBD2	TRBJ2-7	13	TGCGCCAGTAAGCGGGGGAGCTCCTACGAGCAGTACTTC	CASKRGSSYEQYF
TRBV6-5	-	TRBD1	TRBJ1-6	15	TGTGCCAGCAGGGACCCACGGGAGGGGGCTTCACCCCTCCACTTT	CASRDPREGASPLHF
TRBV7-7	-	-	TRBJ2-2	14	TGTGCTAGCAGCTTATTGCGGGGTCCCGGGGAGCTGTTTTTT	CASSLLRGPGELFF
TRBV5-1	few	TRBD1	TRBJ1-2	14	TGCGCCAGCAGCTGGGCAGGGGGAGACTATGGCTACACCTTC	CASSWAGGDYGYTF
TRBV5-1	few	-	TRBJ2-7	15	TGCGCCAGCGAACCAGGCCCCGTGGACAGCGCCGAGCAGTACTTC	CASEPGPVDSAEQYF
TRBV5-1	-	-	TRBJ2-7	16	TGCGCCAGCAGCTTGTATGGCAGGGAGGTTTTCGACGAGCAGTACTTC	CASSLYGREVFDEQYF
TRBV18	-	-	TRBJ1-1	16	TGTGCCAGCTCACCGCCCGCGAGGGCTGCGGACACTGAAGCTTTCTTT	CASSPPARAADTEAFF
TRBV6-6	-	TRBD2	TRBJ2-1	13	TGTGCCAGCAGTTCCACCGCGGGGACTACGCAGTTCTTC	CASSSTAGTTQFF
TRBV5-1	-	-	TRBJ2-1	15	TGCGCCAGCAGCTTGGCCCCAGGGAAATACAATGAGCAGTTCTTC	CASSLAPGKYNEQFF
TRBV2	-	-	TRBJ1-3	14	TGTGCCAGCAGAGTCCGGGGCTCTGGAAACACCATATATTTT	CASRVRGSGNTIYF
TRBV7-2	-	-	TRBJ1-1	14	TGTGCCAGCAGCTTAGGCAGTCTGAACACTGAAGCTTTCTTT	CASSLGSLNTEAFF
TRBV9	-	-	TRBJ2-7	14	TGTGCCAGCAGCGTAGGACAGGCCGCCTACGAGCAGTACTTC	CASSVGQAAYEQYF
TRBV7-6	-	TRBD1	TRBJ2-1	15	TGTGCCAGCAGCTTAGCCCGGACAGGTGGCAATGAGCAGTTCTTC	CASSLARTGGNEQFF
TRBV4-1	-	-	TRBJ1-2	11	TGCGCCAGCAAGGGGGACTATGGCTACACCTTC	CASKGDYGYTF
TRBV7-2	once	-	TRBJ2-4	15	TGTGCCAGCAGCTTAGTTGGTCAGGGCAAAAACATTCAGTACTTC	CASSLVGQGKNIQYF
TRBV5-1	-	-	TRBJ2-2	16	TGCGCCAGCAGCTTGGTTGGCGGCGCGAACACCGGGGAGCTGTTTTTT	CASSLVGGANTGELFF
TRBV28	-	TRBD1	TRBJ2-3	14	TGTGCCAGCAGTTTTAGGACAGGGGCCGATACGCAGTATTTT	CASSFRTGADTQYF
TRBV28	many	TRBD1	TRBJ2-7	15	TGTGCCAGCAGTTCACTCGGACAGGGAGCCTACGAGCAGTACTTC	CASSSLGQGAYEQYF
TRBV9	-	-	TRBJ1-1	14	TGTGCCAGCAGCGCGGGAGGTATGAACACTGAAGCTTTCTTT	CASSAGGMNTEAFF
TRBV10-3	few	TRBD1	TRBJ1-1	17	TGTGCCATCAGTGAGTCCGGGACAGGGATACGGGGCACTGAAGCTTTCTTT	CAISESGTGIRGTEAFF
TRBV18	-	TRBD1	TRBJ2-3	13	TGTGCCAGCTCAGGACAGGGAGCAGATACGCAGTATTTT	CASSGQGADTQYF
TRBV19	-	TRBD1	TRBJ2-1	16	TGTGCCAGTAGTAAGGCGACAGGGGGCACCTACAATGAGCAGTTCTTC	CASSKATGGTYNEQFF
TRBV13	-	TRBD2	TRBJ2-2	13	TGTGCCAGCAGCCTGGGGGGGTCCGGGGAGCTGTTTTTT	CASSLGGSGELFF
TRBV6-6	-	TRBD2	TRBJ2-1	15	TGTGCCAGCAGACCCCAGCGGGGGGCCTACAATGAGCAGTTCTTC	CASRPQRGAYNEQFF
TRBV24-1	-	-	TRBJ2-1	15	TGTGCCACCAGTCGTAACGGACAGTTTTACAATGAGCAGTTCTTC	CATSRNGQFYNEQFF